These 20 T cell receptor beta chains were sequenced from one sample in a study of T and B cells in COVID-19 patients. From blood, about 240-550 ng of genomic DNA served as TRB template. TRB rearrangements were amplified by multiplex PCR with BIOMED2 TRB-A/B primers. TCRdb recomputed calls from the multiplex PCR reads with MiXCR, one row per CDR3 protein. The table shows fewer than 15,000 distinct CDR3 sequences, with around 30% occurring only once. The sample consisted of blood. These receptors were taken from a human donor who had recovered from COVID-19.

This clonotype is deemed medium-sized (0.01 to 0.1%). The CDR3 DNA reads TGCAGCGCCCGCGGAAGCGGGAGGATCAATGAGCAGTTCTTC. The encoded protein is CSARGSGRINEQFF. J is TRBJ2-1 and V is TRBV29-1, with 9 nucleotides matching TRBD2. The CDR3 runs to 14 residues. CDR1 and CDR2 from the germline V gene are SQVTM and ANQGSEA. J lost 6 bases, V lost 7 bases, and 10 bases had no gene match.

The chain has TRBV6-5 and TRBJ1-3, with D hard to call. The V end lost 2 bases, the J end lost 4 bases, and 15 bases lay between the germline ends. This CDR3 contains 16 residues. Germline loops: CDR1 MNHEY, CDR2 SVGAGI. This CDR3 reads CASSYRDRSGGNTIYF. The CDR3 DNA is TGTGCCAGCAGTTACAGAGACCGGTCGGGGGGAAACACCATATATTTT.

This clonotype is medium-sized (0.01 to 0.1%) within its sample. The chain combines TRBV27 with TRBJ2-5; D is ambiguous. V lost 6 bases, J lost 2 bases, and 16 bases lay in between. Per the germline V gene, CDR1 is MNHEY and CDR2 is SMNVEV (reference sequence). The CDR3 runs 15 residues. The CDR3 DNA is TGTGCCAGCAGATCGGGTCGATGGGTGCAAGAGACCCAGTACTTC. This encodes CASRSGRWVQETQYF.

A few counts support this clonotype. The DNA of the CDR3 is TGTGCCATCAGTGAGTCGACAGGTGGCTACGAGCAGTACTTC. Its protein is CAISESTGGYEQYF. V and J are TRBV10-3 and TRBJ2-7; D possibly corresponds to TRBD1 (6 bases). V lost 0 bases and J lost 3, with 9 bases in between. Germline V lookup: CDR1 ENHRY, CDR2 SYGVKD. CDR3 length: 14 amino acids.

This clonotype was detected only a few times. The chain has TRBV5-1 and TRBJ2-1; 11 positions match TRBD2. V dropped 0 bases and J dropped 10; count of bases not matched to a gene: 9. Germline CDR1 is SGHRS and CDR2 is YFSETQ. The CDR3 loop spans 16 amino acids. CDR3 region: CASSLAGLAGGREQFF. CDR3 nucleotides: TGCGCCAGCAGCTTGGCAGGCCTAGCGGGGGGTAGAGAGCAGTTCTTC. Complete variable domain (other parts from reference TRBV5-1 and TRBJ2-1): KAGVTQTPRYLIKTRGQQVTLSCSPISGHRSVSWYQQTPGQGLQFLFEYFSETQRNKGNFPGRFSGRQFSNSRSEMNVSTLELGDSALYLCASSLAGLAGGREQFFGPGTRLTVL.

The V gene is TRBV12-3 or TRBV12-4, the J gene TRBJ2-6; D is unresolved. V lost 3 bases, J lost 1 base, and 10 bases lay in between. This CDR3 spans 16 amino acids. Here the CDR3 reads CASSLTHFSGANVLTF. CDR3 DNA: TGTGCCAGCAGTTTGACACATTTTTCTGGGGCCAACGTCCTGACTTTC.

At least ten counts were recorded for this clonotype. The genes are TRBV29-1 and TRBJ1-1; D is unresolved. V lost 6 bases to trimming and J lost 4 bases, with 15 bases between them. This CDR3 region has 13 residues. CDR1 is SQVTM, CDR2 ANQGSEA, per germline. The CDR3 DNA reads as TGCAGCGTCCGCACCGGACCGACCACTGAAGCTTTCTTT. Its protein is CSVRTGPTTEAFF.

V and J are TRBV24-1 and TRBJ2-1; the D is unclear. The CDR3 runs 12 residues. Germline CDR1 KGHDR, CDR2 SFDVKD. Trimming took off 0 bases at V and 6 bases at J, with 2 bases between the two ends. The CDR3 DNA is TGTGCCACCAGTGATTTGGTCAATGAGCAGTTCTTC. Translation gives CATSDLVNEQFF.

V and J are TRBV13 and TRBJ1-1; D is uncertain. The CDR3 covers 10 residues. Germline V gene data show CDR1 as PRHDT and CDR2 as FYEKMQ (reference sequence). Trimming cost V 6 bases and J 2 bases, with 1 base left between them. The CDR3, as DNA: TGTGCCAGCAGTAACACTGAAGCTTTCTTT. As protein: CASSNTEAFF.

With regard to this clonotype: A much larger clone lies a single base off, so this may be a read error. The chain recombines TRBV5-5 with TRBJ2-7; D gene ambiguous. Germline values: CDR1 SGHKS, CDR2 YYEKEE (reference sequence). The CDR3 has 11 residues. Trimming removed 4 bases from V and 0 bases from J, with 2 bases in between. The CDR3 loop is CASSTSYEQYF. Here the CDR3 DNA reads TGTGCCAGCAGCACCTCCTACGAGCAGTACTTC.

This chain connects TRBV6-5 to TRBJ2-1; tentatively, D is TRBD1 (5 bases). CDR1 is MNHEY and CDR2 is SVGAGI in the germline V gene. CDR3 length equals 17 residues. Trimming removed 7 bases at V and 5 bases at J, with 24 bases between. CDR3 amino acids: CASKNTRAPVEHNEQFF. The CDR3 nucleotides read TGTGCCAGCAAAAACACCAGGGCTCCGGTGGAACACAATGAGCAGTTCTTC.

This clonotype was seen a few times. This chain connects TRBV27 to TRBJ1-2; D might be TRBD1 (6 bases). This CDR3 region has 15 residues. The V gene lost 2 bases and the J gene lost 8 bases, with 18 bases spanning the gap. Germline loops: CDR1 MNHEY, CDR2 SMNVEV (reference sequence). The CDR3 DNA sequence: TGTGCCAGCAGTTTAAAGGGGGGCTCTTCGGGGGGCTACACCTTC. It yields the protein CASSLKGGSSGGYTF.

The chain couples TRBV30 to TRBJ1-2; a possible D gene is TRBD1 (6 bases). Germline V gene sequence: CDR1 GTSNPN, CDR2 SVGIG (reference sequence). V lost 0 bases, J lost 6 bases, and 11 bases lay in between. The CDR3 is made up of 13 amino acids. CDR3 sequence: CAWSVQGAHGYTF. The CDR3 DNA sequence: TGTGCCTGGAGTGTACAGGGTGCCCATGGCTACACCTTC.

The V and J genes are TRBV12-3 or TRBV12-4 and TRBJ1-2; D is perhaps TRBD1 (6 bases). CDR3 length equals 15 residues. Trimming cost V 4 bases and J 4 bases, with 16 bases left between them. CDR3 residues: CASSSGGGLLYGYTF. Written as DNA, the CDR3 is TGTGCCAGCAGTTCGGGAGGGGGGCTTCTCTATGGCTACACCTTC.

The chain uses TRBV4-1 and TRBJ2-7; D is possibly TRBD1 or TRBD2 (6 bases each). Germline V gene sequence: CDR1 MGHRA, CDR2 YSYEKL. The V and J ends lost 3 bases and 5 bases respectively, with 14 bases between them. The CDR3 spans 14 residues. CDR3 nucleotides: TGCGCCAGCAGCCAGGAAGGGGGGTCGGACGAGCAGTACTTC. It encodes CASSQEGGSDEQYF.

The chain uses TRBV7-6 and TRBJ2-2, with 9 bases lining up with TRBD1. This CDR3 contains 16 residues. Germline loops: CDR1 SGHVS, CDR2 FNYEAQ. With 4 bases clipped from V and 7 bases from J, the junction kept 10 bases outside the gene matches. The CDR3 protein is CASSSFSRDRDGELFF. Here the CDR3 DNA reads TGTGCCAGCAGCTCCTTCTCCCGGGACAGGGACGGGGAGCTGTTTTTT.

This clonotype was observed at least ten times. The J gene is TRBJ2-7, the V gene TRBV5-4; 10 bases align to TRBD1. The CDR3 has 12 residues. J gave up 6 bases and V 4 bases, and 1 base lay outside the gene matches. Germline V gives CDR1 SGHNT, CDR2 YYREEE (reference sequence). The CDR3 DNA follows: TGTGCCAGCAGCGGGACAGGGGTCGAGCAGTACTTC. Protein: CASSGTGVEQYF. The full variable domain, with the rest looked up from reference TRBV5-4 and TRBJ2-7, is ETGVTQSPTHLIKTRGQQVTLRCSSQSGHNTVSWYQQALGQGPQFIFQYYREEENGRGNFPPRFSGLQFPNYSSELNVNALELDDSALYLCASSGTGVEQYFGPGTRLTVT.

This clonotype was observed a handful of times. This rearrangement joins TRBV7-9 to TRBJ2-3, with 8 bases identical to TRBD1. The length of the CDR3 is 14 residues. CDR1 and CDR2 from the germline V gene are SEHNR and FQNEAQ (reference sequence). The ends lost 11 bases at V and 1 base at J; junction bases unmatched: 8. In DNA form, the CDR3 reads TGTGCCCACCCGGAACAGGGGGGCACAGATACGCAGTATTTT. Amino acids: CAHPEQGGTDTQYF.

In its sample, this clonotype was seen a few times. The rearrangement links TRBV6-5 to TRBJ1-5; D is perhaps TRBD1 (5 bases). Germline CDR1 and CDR2: MNHEY and SVGAGI. Trimming removed 6 bases from V and 5 bases from J, with 11 bases in between. This CDR3 is 13 amino acids long. The CDR3 sequence is CASSYDSYQPQHF. The CDR3 DNA is TGTGCCAGCAGCTACGACAGTTATCAGCCCCAGCATTTT.

This clonotype turned up a few times. This sequence joins TRBV7-6 and TRBJ2-1; TRBD1 might be the D (7 bases). The CDR3 covers 15 residues. Trimming cost V 8 bases and J 10 bases, with 24 bases left between them. In germline, CDR1 is SGHVS, CDR2 FNYEAQ. In nucleotides, the CDR3 is TGTGCCAGCGGCCTCGGAGGGGGCGCTTTCAACGAGCAGTTCTTC. Protein sequence: CASGLGGGAFNEQFF.